The sample holds many counts of the clone carrying this T cell receptor (beta chain). The antigen is unknown. The J segment lost 7 bases and the V segment lost 4 bases, leaving 7 bases of the junction unmatched. The CDR3 loop spans 14 amino acids. Per the germline V gene, CDR1 is MNHEY and CDR2 is SVGEGT. These data are taken from a study of T cell responses to AZD1222 COVID-19 vaccine. Findings of the study overall: An increase in Spike-specific TCR breadth and depth was observed after two AZD1222 doses. In a largely white British group with more females than males, clonal diversity was possibly underestimated.

The assay was immunoSEQ multiplex PCR, and TCRdb's table has in-frame clones only and misses some. In the table there are more than 150,000 clones, around 89% of which are singletons. The rearrangement links TRBV6-2 or TRBV6-3 to TRBJ2-4; TRBD2 matches 7 bases. The specimen was peripheral blood, collected on day 0 of AZD1222 vaccination. The sequence was collected from an adult in good health. CDR3 nucleotide sequence: TGTGCCAGCAGTTTGACTAGCAAGGGTAACATTCAGTACTTC. Protein: CASSLTSKGNIQYF.